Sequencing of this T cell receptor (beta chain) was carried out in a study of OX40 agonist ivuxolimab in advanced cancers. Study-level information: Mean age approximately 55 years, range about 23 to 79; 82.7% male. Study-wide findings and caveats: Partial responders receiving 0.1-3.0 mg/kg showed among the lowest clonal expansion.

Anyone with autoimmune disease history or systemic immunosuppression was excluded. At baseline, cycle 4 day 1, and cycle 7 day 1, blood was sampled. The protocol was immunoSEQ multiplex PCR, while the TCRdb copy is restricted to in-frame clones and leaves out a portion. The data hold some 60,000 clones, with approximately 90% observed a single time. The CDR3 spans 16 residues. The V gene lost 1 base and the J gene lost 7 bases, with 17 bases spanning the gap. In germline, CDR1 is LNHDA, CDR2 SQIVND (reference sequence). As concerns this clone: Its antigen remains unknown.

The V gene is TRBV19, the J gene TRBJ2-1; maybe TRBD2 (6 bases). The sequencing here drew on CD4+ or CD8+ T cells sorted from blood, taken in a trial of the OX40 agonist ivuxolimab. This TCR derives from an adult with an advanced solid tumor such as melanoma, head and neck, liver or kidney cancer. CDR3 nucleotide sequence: TGTGCCAGTAGTATAGTGTCCAGCGGGCATGGAAATGAGCAGTTCTTC. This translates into CASSIVSSGHGNEQFF.